This T cell receptor beta chain was captured by sequencing in a study of T cells in Graves' hyperthyroidism and ophthalmopathy (dated by TCRdb to the late 2010s). About the full investigation: Peripheral blood was sampled at the time of initial diagnosis, prior to any treatment. To identify distinguishing TCR V-J signatures, a discovery cohort of around 100 patients was used, comprising some 45 with Graves' ophthalmopathy and 57 with stable Graves' hyperthyroidism. Whether ophthalmopathy could be predicted prospectively was tested in an independent validation cohort made up of under 20 hyperthyroidism patients plus 17 patients who later progressed to ophthalmopathy. The 75 to 100 discovery patients were randomly split 7:3 into training and test sets. In roughly six Graves' hyperthyroidism patients, the study also compared T-cell repertoires from thyroid tissue with T-cell repertoires from blood. Once sampling was done, hyperthyroidism patients were given methimazole at a starting dose of 30 mg daily, whereas ophthalmopathy patients were given high-dose intravenous methylprednisolone. According to the paper, TCR Vbeta CDR3 sequencing was carried out on 135 peripheral blood samples, which came from 40 to 45 ophthalmopathy, some 73 hyperthyroidism and about 17 progressor patients.

Findings and caveats that apply to the study as a whole: A 13 V-J signature model separated ophthalmopathy from stable hyperthyroidism, with around 91% sensitivity and about 81% specificity in cross-validation and 80%/75% in testing. Most expanded thyroid clonotypes (frequency above 0.001) were also detected in blood, a finding suggesting that blood repertoires may reflect thyroid immune responses. In validation, progression to ophthalmopathy was predicted by the model with 65% to 71% sensitivity and just over 72% specificity, a median of roughly six months before onset. Sample size was not statistically predetermined, and blinding of investigators to group allocation was not performed.

Stable Graves' hyperthyroidism was defined as the absence of progression to ophthalmopathy over 18 months of follow-up. Hyperthyroidism patients were newly diagnosed, with disease duration under 2 months, and aged 18 to 65 years. Any patient with an uncontrolled infection, another autoimmune disease, pregnancy or lactation was excluded. Diagnoses were based on clinical symptoms, serum thyroxine and TRAb, thyroid ultrasound and orbital computed tomography. PBMCs were isolated from 10 ml of fresh peripheral blood by Ficoll-Paque density gradient centrifugation. Trizol reagent was used to extract total RNA, and RNA quality was then checked on an Agilent 2100 Bioanalyzer. This clonotype occurred many times. It lacks a known antigen. It has no much larger one-base neighbor in the sample; base qualities were not kept. The TCR beta CDR3 regions were amplified from RNA transcripts. The TCR CDR3 was subjected to a first round of RT-PCR using the HTBI primer set and the Qiagen OneStep RT-PCR kit. Libraries were constructed in a second round of multiplex PCR, after which size selection and purification were carried out. Paired-end sequencing of the libraries was performed with 100 bp reads on an Illumina HiSeq2000. Per the original workflow: SOAPnuke was used to process the raw data, throwing out any read that contained adapters or uncalled bases, had a mean Phred below 15, or lacked an exact constant-primer or identifier match. COPE v1.2.5 was used to merge high-quality paired reads, and clonotypes were defined as unique nucleotide sequences. MiTCR v1.1 was used to align the clonotypes against IMGT TRBV, TRBD and TRBJ reference segments. The analysis included only V-J combinations with a frequency above 0.0001, which together covered over 98% of the repertoires. A TCS score was defined as the ratio of F50 (clonal expansion) to E x V (chaos), with BLOSUM62-based TCRdist applied between CDR3 peptides within each V-J. Welch's t-statistics and random forest reduced some 510 V-J features to roughly 13, which were used in a naive Bayes classifier (R e1071). TCRdb handled the public reads itself, with Q25 trimming in fastp and clone calling in MiXCR, and kept productive beta chains. Here each entry gathers all rows of one CDR3 protein and keeps the most common genes and DNA. TCRdb assigned the V and J calls; the authors' analysis was not used. This sample gives fewer than 850,000 distinct CDR3 sequences in total; roughly a sixth of them show up just once. Together, the top ten hold 15% to 17% of the sample.

From cysteine to phenylalanine, the CDR3 is 14 amino acids long. Solely the CDR3 DNA is kept, with 42 bases framed from the first base. Sequences SGHTA (CDR1) and FQGTGA (CDR2) are obtained from the germline V gene. V and J are trimmed by 3 bases and 8 bases, and the gene matches miss 7 bases of the junction. The chain is encoded by TRBV7-3 joined to TRBJ2-1; 7 central nucleotides agree with TRBD2. The sample consisted of blood. This sequence was found in a man in his fifties or sixties with Graves' hyperthyroidism. The CDR3 reads CASSLRGSEDEQFF. DNA sequence: TGTGCCAGCAGCTTGCGCGGGAGTGAGGATGAGCAGTTCTTC.